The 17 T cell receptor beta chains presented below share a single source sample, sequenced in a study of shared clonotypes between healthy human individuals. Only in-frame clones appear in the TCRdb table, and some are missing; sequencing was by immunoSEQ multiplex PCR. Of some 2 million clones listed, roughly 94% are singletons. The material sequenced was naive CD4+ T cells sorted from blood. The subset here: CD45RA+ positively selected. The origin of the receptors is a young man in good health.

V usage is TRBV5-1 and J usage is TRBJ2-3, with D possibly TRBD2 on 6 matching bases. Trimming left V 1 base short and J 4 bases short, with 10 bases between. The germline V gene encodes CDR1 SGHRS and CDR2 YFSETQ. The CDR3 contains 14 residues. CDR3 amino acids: CASSLPEGADTQYF. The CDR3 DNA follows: TGCGCCAGCAGCTTGCCGGAGGGCGCAGATACGCAGTATTTT.

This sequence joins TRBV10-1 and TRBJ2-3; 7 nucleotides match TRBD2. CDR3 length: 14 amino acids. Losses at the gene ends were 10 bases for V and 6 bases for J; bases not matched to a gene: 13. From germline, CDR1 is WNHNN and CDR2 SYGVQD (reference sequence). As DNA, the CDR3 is TGCGCCACCTGGGGGGGACCGCAGATGGATACGCAGTATTTT. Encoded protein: CATWGGPQMDTQYF.

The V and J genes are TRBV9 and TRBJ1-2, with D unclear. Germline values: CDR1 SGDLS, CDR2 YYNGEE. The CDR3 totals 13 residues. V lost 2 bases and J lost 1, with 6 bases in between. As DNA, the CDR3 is TGTGCCAGCAGCGTTAATGATAACTATGGCTACACCTTC. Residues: CASSVNDNYGYTF.

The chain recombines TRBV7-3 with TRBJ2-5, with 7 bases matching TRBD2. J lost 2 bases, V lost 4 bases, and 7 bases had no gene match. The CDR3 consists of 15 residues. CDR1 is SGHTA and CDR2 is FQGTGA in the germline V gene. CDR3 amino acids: CASSWEGQGQETQYF. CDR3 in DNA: TGTGCCAGCAGCTGGGAGGGGCAGGGACAAGAGACCCAGTACTTC.

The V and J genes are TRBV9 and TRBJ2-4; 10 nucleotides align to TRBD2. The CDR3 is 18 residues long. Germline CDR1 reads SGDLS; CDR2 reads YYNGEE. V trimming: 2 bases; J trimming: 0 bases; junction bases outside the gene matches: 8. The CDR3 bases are TGTGCCAGCAGCGTCGGGACTAGCGCCACCCTAGCCAAAAACATTCAGTACTTC. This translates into CASSVGTSATLAKNIQYF.

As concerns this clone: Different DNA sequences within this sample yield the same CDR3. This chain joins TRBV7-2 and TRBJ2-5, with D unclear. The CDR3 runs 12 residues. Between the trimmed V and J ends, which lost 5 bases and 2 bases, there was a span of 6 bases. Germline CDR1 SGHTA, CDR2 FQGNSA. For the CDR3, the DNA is TGTGCCAGCAGCCAGCCACAAGAGACCCAGTACTTC. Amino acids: CASSQPQETQYF. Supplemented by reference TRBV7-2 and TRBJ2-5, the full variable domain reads GAGVSQSPSNKVTEKGKDVELRCDPISGHTALYWYRQSLGQGLEFLIYFQGNSAPDKSGLPSDRFSAERTGGSVSTLTIQRTQQEDSAVYLCASSQPQETQYFGPGTRLLVL.

The CDR3 sequence is CASSLDGTPYQETQYF. For the CDR3, the DNA is TGTGCCAGCAGCTTAGACGGGACCCCGTACCAAGAGACCCAGTACTTC. V gene TRBV7-2 combines with J gene TRBJ2-5, with D perhaps being TRBD1 or TRBD2 (5 bases each). CDR3 length: 16 residues. Trimming shortened V by 1 base and J by 0 bases, and 12 bases separated the two germline ends. Germline assignment: CDR1 SGHTA and CDR2 FQGNSA.

As DNA, the CDR3 is TGCGCCAGCAGCCCCGGGCCGACGGGTGTGGGGGCCGGGGAGCTGTTTTTT. Translated: CASSPGPTGVGAGELFF. The chain joins TRBV5-1 to TRBJ2-2, with D perhaps matching TRBD1 or TRBD2 (5 bases each). Germline CDR1 SGHRS, CDR2 YFSETQ. This CDR3 has 17 residues. V lost 4 bases and J 6 bases, leaving 22 bases between the germline ends.

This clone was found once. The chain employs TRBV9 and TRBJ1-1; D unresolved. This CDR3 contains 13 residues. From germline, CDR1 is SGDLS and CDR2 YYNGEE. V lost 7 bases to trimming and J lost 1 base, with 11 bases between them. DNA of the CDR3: TGTGCCAGCCTGGCAGGCACGAACACTGAAGCTTTCTTT. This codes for CASLAGTNTEAFF.

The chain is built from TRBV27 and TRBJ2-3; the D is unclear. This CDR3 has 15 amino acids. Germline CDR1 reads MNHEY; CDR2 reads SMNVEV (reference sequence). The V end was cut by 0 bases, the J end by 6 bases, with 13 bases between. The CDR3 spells CASSLSMNSRDTQYF. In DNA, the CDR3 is TGTGCCAGCAGTTTATCCATGAATAGCCGGGATACGCAGTATTTT.

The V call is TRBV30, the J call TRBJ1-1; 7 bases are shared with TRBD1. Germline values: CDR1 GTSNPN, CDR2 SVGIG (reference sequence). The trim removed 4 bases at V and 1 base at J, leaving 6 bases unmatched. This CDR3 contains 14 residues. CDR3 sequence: CAWKSRTGNTEAFF. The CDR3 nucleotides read TGTGCCTGGAAGTCCCGGACAGGGAACACTGAAGCTTTCTTT.

This chain's CDR3 is CASKPGQGPYEQYF. The DNA for the CDR3 is TGCGCCAGCAAACCGGGACAGGGACCCTACGAGCAGTACTTC. The genes are TRBV10-2 and TRBJ2-7; 9 nucleotides align to TRBD1. Trimming cost V 7 bases and J 2 bases; bases outside gene matches: 6. This CDR3 comprises 14 residues. Germline CDR1 WSHSY, CDR2 SAAADI.

CDR3 sequence reads: CASSLFGAADYEQYF. Here the CDR3 DNA reads TGTGCCAGCAGCTTGTTCGGCGCAGCCGACTACGAGCAGTACTTC. The chain is built from TRBV5-4 and TRBJ2-7; D gene unclear. This CDR3 has 15 amino acids. V gave up 1 base and J gave up 3 bases, with 14 bases separating them. The germline CDR1 and CDR2 sequences are SGHNT and YYREEE (reference sequence).

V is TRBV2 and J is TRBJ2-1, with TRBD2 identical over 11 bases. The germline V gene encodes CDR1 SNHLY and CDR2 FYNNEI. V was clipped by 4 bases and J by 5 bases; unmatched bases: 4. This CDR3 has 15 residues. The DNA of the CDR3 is TGTGCCAGCAGTGTAGGGACTAGCGGTAACAATGAGCAGTTCTTC. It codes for CASSVGTSGNNEQFF.

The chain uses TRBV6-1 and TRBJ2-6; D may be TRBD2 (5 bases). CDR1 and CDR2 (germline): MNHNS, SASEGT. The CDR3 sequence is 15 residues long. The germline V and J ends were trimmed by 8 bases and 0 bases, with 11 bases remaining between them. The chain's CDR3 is CASGSGRSGANVLTF. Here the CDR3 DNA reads TGTGCCAGCGGAAGCGGACGCTCTGGGGCCAACGTCCTGACTTTC.

The DNA for the CDR3 is TGTGCCACCAGCAGAGATTGGTTTAATGAAAAACTGTTTTTT. Its translation: CATSRDWFNEKLFF. The V call is TRBV15, the J call TRBJ1-4; the D is unclear. Trimming took off 0 bases at V and 4 bases at J, with 6 bases between the two ends. This CDR3 is built from 14 residues. The germline gives CDR1 LNHNV, CDR2 YYDKDF (reference sequence).

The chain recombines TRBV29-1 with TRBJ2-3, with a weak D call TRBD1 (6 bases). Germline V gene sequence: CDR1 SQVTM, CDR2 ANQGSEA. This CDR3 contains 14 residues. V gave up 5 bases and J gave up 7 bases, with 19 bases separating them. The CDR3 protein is CSVSPGQYRYTQYF. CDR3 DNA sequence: TGCAGCGTTAGTCCAGGACAGTATCGTTATACGCAGTATTTT.